This TCR beta chain was captured in a study of early T cells in non-severe SARS-CoV-2 infection. This clonotype was counted a few times. CDR3 length equals 16 residues. Deletions cut 5 bases from V and 9 bases from J, with 20 bases between. The germline CDR1 and CDR2 sequences are LGHDT and YNNKEL (reference sequence). TCRdb processed the 5' RACE reads anew with MiXCR; each CDR3 protein has one entry. This table holds roughly 92,000 distinct CDR3 sequences, approximately 12% found once. J is TRBJ1-6 and V is TRBV3-1, with TRBD1 as a possible D gene (6 bases). The starting material was whole blood, obtained at baseline. The sequence came from an adult who was a healthcare worker with PCR-confirmed SARS-CoV-2 infection or an uninfected control (not recorded which). CDR3 sequence: CASSKSEQGRGSPLHF. CDR3 sequence (DNA): TGTGCCAGCAGCAAATCGGAACAGGGAAGGGGTTCACCCCTCCACTTT.